The sequence of this T cell receptor (beta chain) was determined in a study of T cell responses to AZD1222 COVID-19 vaccine. General study points: Among those given AZD1222, only five to seven were seropositive at baseline. Without day 14 samples, only post-peak T cell repertoires were studied.

Assay used: immunoSEQ multiplex PCR; TCRdb lists only in-frame clones, some missing. The sample includes 110,000 or so clones, 70% to 90% seen only once; the top ten take less than 4%. V was cut by 2 bases and J by 2 bases, with 7 bases left in between. Germline CDR1 is SGHTA and CDR2 is FQGTGA. This CDR3 has 14 amino acids. To note about this clone: As yet, its antigen is unknown.

The rearrangement joins TRBV7-3 to TRBJ1-3, with D perhaps matching TRBD1 (5 bases). The clonotype comes from an adult who received the AZD1222 COVID-19 vaccine. Sequencing was performed on peripheral blood, taken 28 days after the second AZD1222 dose. This chain's CDR3 is CASSLEGPGNTIYF. The CDR3 DNA is TGTGCCAGCAGCTTAGAGGGACCTGGAAACACCATATATTTT.